This T cell receptor (beta chain) was profiled in a study of blood T cell repertoires in COVID-19 (dated by TCRdb to 2019 to 2021). Study-wide context: Collaborator samples came from the United States, Italy and Spain and covered acute and convalescent phases of COVID-19. The sample metadata nearly always contained a de-identified subject ID, COVID-19 status, age in years and sex. The material from the prospective study consisted of cDNA or gDNA derived from T cells, B-cell-depleted T cells, or PBMCs. The dataset comprised deeply sampled blood TCRbeta repertoires from subjects exposed to, actively infected with, or recovered from COVID-19. Where available, HLA class I and class II types were taken from metadata supplied by the sample provider and were not determined by assay-based typing. The repertoires were released in a freely available public database meant as a resource for research on the immune response to SARS-CoV-2. The samples were drawn from two sources: the first 160 participants of the ongoing ImmuneRACE study, and 1,000 to 1,500 subjects contributed by 6 global collaborators.

From the cysteine through the phenylalanine, the CDR3 covers 11 amino acids. Only CDR3 DNA is held: 33 bases, read in frame from base 1. In the germline V gene, CDR1 corresponds to KGHDR and CDR2 to SFDVKD. Trimming takes 11 bases off V and 5 bases off J; junction bases not matched to a gene: 2. What the research found in general, with its limitations: The quantity of clinical and demographic metadata differed by source and by participant and was supplied without curation.

Notes on this clone: No antigen is known for it. No base qualities exist here, and no much larger clone lies one base off it.

TCRbeta CDR3 regions were amplified from genomic DNA using the immunoSEQ Assay, a bias-controlled multiplex PCR. As for how the authors treated the data: The number of nucleated cells in each sample was estimated by amplification of reference gene primers within the assay. To quantify the absolute abundance of each unique TCRbeta CDR3 rearrangement, sequence reads were collapsed and filtered. For each sample, productive Simpson clonality was calculated by taking the square root of Simpson's diversity index across productive rearrangements. TCRdb took this table from immuneACCESS and kept in-frame rearrangements with V and J called. Such tables lack part of the clones; where checked against another copy, unresolved V genes explain under half of the gap, and the rest is unexplained. V, J and clone size derive from that table, while D and trimming were established from the DNA sequence. The sample table holds some 140,000 clones, of which approximately 83% were seen once. The ten largest make up about 17% of the sample.

Samples from volunteer blood donors who had recovered from COVID-19 were contributed by a second Seattle source. Whole blood was collected in K2EDTA tubes by collaborating institutions according to the institutions' own protocols. For TCRbeta analysis, collaborator samples were shipped as frozen whole blood, as isolated PBMCs, or as DNA extracted from either sample type. The chain is assembled from TRBV24-1 and TRBJ2-5; 9 of the junction bases match TRBD1. The TCR originated in a woman between 50 and 59 years old who had recovered from COVID-19. Sequencing was done on a sample of peripheral blood. The CDR3 corresponds to CAIGTGETQYF. The nucleotide sequence is given as TGTGCCATAGGGACAGGGGAGACCCAGTACTTC.